Presented here are 22 T cell receptor beta chains from one specimen sequenced in a study of beta chain features in type 1 diabetes. Every isolated RNA sample was fully reverse transcribed, so sequencing captured expressed TCRB transcripts. Libraries were prepared by immunoSEQ multiplex PCR; TCRdb keeps only in-frame clonotypes and omits some of them. The data show hundreds of thousands of clones, with 15% to 20% seen just once and 0.023% held by the top ten. Sequenced input: naive CD4+ T cells from blood. These receptors were taken from a woman under 30 in good health.

This clone turned up a few times. The chain joins TRBV7-2 to TRBJ2-7; 9 bases align to TRBD1. Germline V gene data show CDR1 as SGHTA and CDR2 as FQGNSA. The CDR3 has 15 residues. Unmatched junction bases numbered 7, after V lost 6 bases and J lost 1 base. The CDR3 loop reads CASRYRTGVSYEQYF. The CDR3 DNA follows: TGTGCCAGCAGATACCGGACAGGGGTATCCTACGAGCAGTACTTC.

This clone was recorded a few times. This chain connects TRBV11-1 to TRBJ2-1; TRBD2 agrees at 10 bases. This CDR3 is 15 amino acids long. The V segment lost 0 bases and the J segment 10 bases; nucleotides outside the gene matches: 6. Germline V gene data show CDR1 as SGHAT and CDR2 as FQDESV (reference sequence). For the CDR3, the DNA is TGTGCCAGCAGCTTAGCCGGTAGCGGGAGGCAAGAGCAGTTCTTC. Translating it yields CASSLAGSGRQEQFF.

J is TRBJ2-4 and V is TRBV7-9, with a possible D match to TRBD1 (6 bases). V was pared by 4 bases and J by 3 bases, with 19 bases between. Germline V CDR1 and CDR2: SEHNR, FQNEAQ (reference sequence). The CDR3 spans 17 residues. The CDR3 DNA sequence: TGTGCCAGCAGCTCCTCGGACAGCCTGTTTGTCAAAAACATTCAGTACTTC. This encodes CASSSSDSLFVKNIQYF.

This clone was detected only a few times. The chain is built from TRBV6-5 and TRBJ2-1; TRBD2 might be the D (7 bases). The V end was cut by 1 base, the J end by 5 bases, with 15 bases between. Germline V gene lookup returns CDR1 MNHEY and CDR2 SVGAGI. This CDR3 contains 16 residues. The CDR3: CASSYFLGGTNNEQFF. CDR3 in DNA: TGTGCCAGCAGTTACTTCCTGGGGGGGACAAACAATGAGCAGTTCTTC.

In this sample, this clone turned up a few times. The V gene is TRBV28, the J gene TRBJ1-2, with D uncertain. V lost 6 bases and J 6 bases, leaving 5 bases between the germline ends. The CDR3 runs 10 residues. CDR1 MDHEN and CDR2 SYDVKM come from the germline V gene. This CDR3 reads CASRQNGYTF. The CDR3 DNA is TGTGCCAGCAGACAGAATGGCTACACCTTC.

This clone was seen more than once but under ten times. The V gene is TRBV18, the J gene TRBJ1-5; weak D call: TRBD1 (6 bases). Germline V gives CDR1 KGHSH, CDR2 LQKENI. Trimming pared 2 bases from V and 2 bases from J, leaving 13 bases between. The CDR3 extends over 16 amino acids. The CDR3 sequence is CASSPGGGAGNQPQHF. CDR3 in DNA: TGTGCCAGCTCACCAGGTGGGGGGGCTGGCAATCAGCCCCAGCATTTT.

The chain links TRBV7-9 to TRBJ2-5; a possible D gene is TRBD2 (5 bases). Trimming cost V 4 bases and J 5 bases, with 11 bases left between them. Germline V CDR1 and CDR2: SEHNR, FQNEAQ (reference sequence). The length of the CDR3 is 13 residues. The CDR3 region is CASSSGWRETQYF. CDR3 sequence (DNA): TGTGCCAGCAGCTCCGGGTGGAGGGAGACCCAGTACTTC.

The chain employs TRBV10-3 and TRBJ2-7, with D possibly TRBD1 on 5 matching bases. The V gene lost 7 bases and the J gene lost 5 bases, with 9 bases spanning the gap. The CDR3 is made up of 11 amino acids. The germline gives CDR1 ENHRY, CDR2 SYGVKD. CDR3 in DNA: TGTGCCATCACATCAGGGAACGAGCAGTACTTC. This encodes CAITSGNEQYF.

This chain uses TRBV7-9 with TRBJ2-2, with 7 bases aligning to TRBD2. Germline loops: CDR1 SEHNR, CDR2 FQNEAQ (reference sequence). This CDR3 region has 17 residues. V gave up 5 bases and J gave up 3 bases; unmatched junction bases: 12. CDR3 loop: CASSPRNGGRYTGELFF. The DNA for the CDR3 is TGTGCCAGCAGCCCCCGGAATGGCGGGAGATACACCGGGGAGCTGTTTTTT.

This clone was counted only a few times. The J gene is TRBJ2-7, the V gene TRBV10-3; 14 nucleotides agree with TRBD2. CDR3 length equals 17 residues. J gave up 2 bases and V 4 bases, and 7 bases lay outside the gene matches. The germline gives CDR1 ENHRY, CDR2 SYGVKD. CDR3 nucleotide sequence: TGTGCCATCAGTGCTGTGGCGGGACTAGCGGGAGCCTACGAGCAGTACTTC. This encodes CAISAVAGLAGAYEQYF.

V and J are TRBV19 and TRBJ2-1, with 10 bases that match TRBD2. In germline, CDR1 is LNHDA, CDR2 SQIVND (reference sequence). With V trimmed by 0 bases and J by 4 bases, 3 bases remained unmatched. This CDR3 is built from 16 residues. CDR3 nucleotides: TGTGCCAGTAGTATAGACACTAGCGGGGCATACAATGAGCAGTTCTTC. Its translation: CASSIDTSGAYNEQFF.

This clone has just a few counts. The V call is TRBV4-3, the J call TRBJ2-1, with unresolved D. Germline CDR1 reads LGHNA; CDR2 reads YSLEER. The length of the CDR3 is 14 residues. The ends were cut back, 0 bases at V and 8 bases at J, with 11 bases in the middle. The CDR3 coding sequence is TGCGCCAGCAGCCAAGATCGGGCCGCGGATGAGCAGTTCTTC. This encodes CASSQDRAADEQFF.

This clone has only a few counts. The chain combines TRBV5-1 with TRBJ2-1, with D hard to call. V lost 0 bases and J 0 bases, leaving 13 bases between the germline ends. This CDR3 spans 17 amino acids. The germline V gene has CDR1 SGHRS and CDR2 YFSETQ. CDR3 amino acids: CASSLVGATGSYNEQFF. The CDR3 DNA reads TGCGCCAGCAGCTTGGTAGGCGCAACGGGCTCCTACAATGAGCAGTTCTTC. The entire variable domain, with the rest obtained from reference TRBV5-1 and TRBJ2-1, is as follows: KAGVTQTPRYLIKTRGQQVTLSCSPISGHRSVSWYQQTPGQGLQFLFEYFSETQRNKGNFPGRFSGRQFSNSRSEMNVSTLELGDSALYLCASSLVGATGSYNEQFFGPGTRLTVL.

A note on this clone: The CDR3 does not end in the conserved phenylalanine or tryptophan, so this is likely a read error. This chain links TRBV7-9 with TRBJ1-1, with no clear D. The CDR3 spans 15 residues. CDR1 SEHNR and CDR2 FQNEAQ come from the germline V gene (reference sequence). With 5 bases removed from V and 1 base from J, the gap between germline ends came to 14 bases. The DNA for the CDR3 is TGTGCCAGCAGCCTTCCCGCCATGGGGAACACTGAAGCTTTCTCT. This codes for CASSLPAMGNTEAFS.

This clone has only a few counts. The genes are TRBV2 and TRBJ1-2, with TRBD1 as a possible D gene (5 bases). In germline, CDR1 is SNHLY, CDR2 FYNNEI. This CDR3 region has 13 residues. Trimming shortened V by 6 bases and J by 5 bases, and 13 bases separated the two germline ends. Here the CDR3 reads CASRAGGTYGYTF. The CDR3 DNA reads as TGTGCCAGCAGGGCTGGGGGGACTTATGGCTACACCTTC.

The CDR3 reads CASSASSAPSSYEQYF. For the CDR3, the DNA is TGTGCCAGCAGCGCTAGCTCAGCGCCAAGCTCCTACGAGCAGTACTTC. The rearrangement uses TRBV9 and TRBJ2-7; possible D gene TRBD2, 5 bases. Trimming removed 3 bases from V and 0 bases from J, with 16 bases in between. Per germline, CDR1 SGDLS and CDR2 YYNGEE. The CDR3 is 16 residues long.

The sample holds a few counts of this clone. The V gene is TRBV5-1, the J gene TRBJ2-2; 13 nucleotides line up with TRBD2. The germline V gene encodes CDR1 SGHRS and CDR2 YFSETQ. Losses at the gene ends were 7 bases for V and 7 bases for J; bases not matched to a gene: 7. The CDR3 consists of 15 residues. The CDR3 is CASRGLAGANGELFF. The CDR3 DNA reads as TGCGCCAGCCGCGGACTAGCGGGAGCGAACGGGGAGCTGTTTTTT. Complete variable domain (other parts from reference TRBV5-1 and TRBJ2-2): KAGVTQTPRYLIKTRGQQVTLSCSPISGHRSVSWYQQTPGQGLQFLFEYFSETQRNKGNFPGRFSGRQFSNSRSEMNVSTLELGDSALYLCASRGLAGANGELFFGEGSRLTVL.

This clone turned up a few times. The J gene is TRBJ2-1, the V gene TRBV7-2; unclear D gene. Trimming removed 5 bases at V and 5 bases at J, with 10 bases between. This CDR3 is built from 13 residues. Looked up from germline, CDR1 is SGHTA and CDR2 is FQGNSA. In DNA form, the CDR3 reads TGTGCCAGCAGCAAAGGCCTTAACAATGAGCAGTTCTTC. Encoded protein: CASSKGLNNEQFF.

V is TRBV7-2 and J is TRBJ1-1; no clear D. The V end lost 4 bases, the J end lost 2 bases, and 11 bases lay between the germline ends. The length of the CDR3 is 14 residues. Germline V gene data show CDR1 as SGHTA and CDR2 as FQGNSA. In DNA form, the CDR3 reads TGTGCCAGCAGCTCCCGCGGGGTAAACACTGAAGCTTTCTTT. Protein product: CASSSRGVNTEAFF. Complete variable domain (other parts from reference TRBV7-2 and TRBJ1-1): GAGVSQSPSNKVTEKGKDVELRCDPISGHTALYWYRQSLGQGLEFLIYFQGNSAPDKSGLPSDRFSAERTGGSVSTLTIQRTQQEDSAVYLCASSSRGVNTEAFFGQGTRLTVV.

V gene TRBV5-1 combines with J gene TRBJ2-5; D is possibly TRBD2 (6 bases). The germline V gene encodes CDR1 SGHRS and CDR2 YFSETQ. V was shortened by 6 bases and J by 5 bases, with 20 bases between the two germline ends. The CDR3 totals 15 residues. Written as DNA, the CDR3 is TGCGCCAGCACCCCAGGAGGGCCGATTGGCGAGACCCAGTACTTC. This sequence encodes CASTPGGPIGETQYF.

This clone has ten or more counts. The chain has TRBV10-3 and TRBJ2-7; D may be TRBD2 (6 bases). The CDR3 covers 14 residues. Germline lookup yields CDR1 ENHRY and CDR2 SYGVKD. Trimming stripped 4 bases from V and 0 bases from J, with 10 bases between. CDR3: CAISVSGFSYEQYF. CDR3 in DNA: TGTGCCATCAGTGTTAGCGGCTTCTCCTACGAGCAGTACTTC.

This clone has just a few counts. The genes are TRBV5-6 and TRBJ2-5; 10 bases are a match to TRBD1. The CDR3 covers 16 residues. Trimming cost V 4 bases and J 3 bases; bases outside gene matches: 9. Germline CDR1 reads SGHDT; CDR2 reads YYEEEE. CDR3 residues: CASSPLGGTGEETQYF. In nucleotides, the CDR3 is TGTGCCAGCAGCCCATTGGGAGGGACAGGGGAAGAGACCCAGTACTTC.